The 27 T cell receptor beta chains given below trace back to one sample, sequenced in a study of blood T cell repertoires in COVID-19. This table comes from immunoSEQ multiplex PCR, and its TCRdb copy is limited to in-frame clones, with some not included. This sample yields roughly 140,000 clones, of which roughly 77% are seen a single time; around 4% belongs to the top ten. The sequencing input was peripheral blood. These receptors all come from a man aged 60-69 years with acute or convalescent COVID-19.

The CDR3 bases are TGTGCCAGCAGCTTTTGGGGAGCGGAGGTCGGGGAGCTGTTTTTT. Its translation: CASSFWGAEVGELFF. The chain links TRBV5-6 to TRBJ2-2, with D maybe TRBD2 (5 bases). The CDR3 is 15 amino acids. From germline, CDR1 is SGHDT and CDR2 YYEEEE. The V and J ends lost 2 bases and 7 bases respectively, with 15 bases between them.

This rearrangement joins TRBV7-8 to TRBJ1-1; D may be TRBD1 (5 bases). This CDR3 contains 15 residues. Deletions cut 2 bases from V and 5 bases from J, with 15 bases between. Germline loops: CDR1 SGHVS, CDR2 FQNEAQ. The CDR3 DNA follows: TGTGCCAGCAGCTTAAATGAAGGACATCGGACTGAAGCTTTCTTT. Encoded protein: CASSLNEGHRTEAFF.

The chain joins TRBV27 to TRBJ1-5, with a tentative D call TRBD1 (5 bases). This CDR3 contains 15 residues. The V end was cut by 1 base, the J end by 3 bases, with 10 bases between. CDR1 is MNHEY, CDR2 SMNVEV, per germline (reference sequence). The CDR3 spells CASSLWGEANQPQHF. The CDR3 DNA reads as TGTGCCAGCAGTTTATGGGGGGAGGCCAATCAGCCCCAGCATTTT.

This clone was seen more than once but under ten times. The J gene is TRBJ1-1, the V gene TRBV11-2; no firm D call. The CDR3 runs 13 residues. The germline V gene has CDR1 SGHAT and CDR2 FQNNGV. Trimming stripped 2 bases from V and 2 bases from J, with 6 bases between. CDR3 loop: CASSLLTNTEAFF. CDR3 DNA: TGTGCCAGCAGCTTACTTACAAACACTGAAGCTTTCTTT. The whole variable domain, filled in from reference TRBV11-2 and TRBJ1-1, reads EAGVAQSPRYKIIEKRQSVAFWCNPISGHATLYWYQQILGQGPKLLIQFQNNGVVDDSQLPKDRFSAERLKGVDSTLKIQPAKLEDSAVYLCASSLLTNTEAFFGQGTRLTVV.

V and J are TRBV30 and TRBJ2-7; 8 bases agree with TRBD1. The CDR3 is 15 residues long. The J segment lost 4 bases and the V segment lost 0 bases, leaving 8 bases of the junction unmatched. Germline values: CDR1 GTSNPN, CDR2 SVGIG (reference sequence). CDR3 in DNA: TGTGCCTGGAGTGTACGTAAGGACAGGGCGTACGAGCAGTACTTC. It translates to CAWSVRKDRAYEQYF.

V gene TRBV5-4 combines with J gene TRBJ2-7; the D gene is possibly TRBD1 (5 bases). CDR1 is SGHNT and CDR2 is YYREEE in the germline V gene (reference sequence). Trimming took off 0 bases at V and 1 base at J, with 17 bases between the two ends. The CDR3 runs 17 residues. Here the CDR3 DNA reads TGTGCCAGCAGCTTGGGTAAGGGGTCTAGGCGGTCCTACGAGCAGTACTTC. It codes for CASSLGKGSRRSYEQYF.

The chain uses TRBV30 and TRBJ2-1; 9 nucleotides agree with TRBD2. The CDR3 extends over 13 amino acids. Germline V gene sequence: CDR1 GTSNPN, CDR2 SVGIG (reference sequence). Losses at the gene ends were 5 bases for V and 15 bases for J; bases not matched to a gene: 14. The DNA for the CDR3 is TGTGCCTGGGAGACTAGCGGCAGGCCTCCCTTGTTCTTC. Translation gives CAWETSGRPPLFF.

This clone turned up a few times. The chain is built from TRBV21-1 and TRBJ2-7; TRBD2, the table's D call, was not compared with the DNA. TRBV21-1 is a recognized pseudogene. The CDR3 is 14 amino acids. CDR3 DNA: TGTGCCAGCAGCAAGACTAGCGGGGGTTACGAGCAGTACTTC. Translating gives CASSKTSGGYEQYF.

The chain carries TRBV28 and TRBJ1-6; D gene ambiguous. CDR1 MDHEN and CDR2 SYDVKM come from the germline V gene. This CDR3 has 13 residues. Deletions cut 4 bases from V and 10 bases from J, with 11 bases between. CDR3 sequence (DNA): TGTGCCAGCAGTTCCAATTTCCGGTCACCCCTCCACTTT. Residues: CASSSNFRSPLHF.

The chain recombines TRBV19 with TRBJ1-5; 9 nucleotides align to TRBD1. This CDR3 comprises 14 residues. Per germline, CDR1 LNHDA and CDR2 SQIVND (reference sequence). Unmatched junction bases numbered 4, after V lost 8 bases and J lost 2 bases. The CDR3 DNA follows: TGTGCCAGTGATCGGGACAGGGGCAATCAGCCCCAGCATTTT. This codes for CASDRDRGNQPQHF.

The table lists this clone with a count of one. The chain is built from TRBV19 and TRBJ2-7; 8 bases are shared with TRBD2. The CDR3 has 17 amino acids. Germline assignment: CDR1 LNHDA and CDR2 SQIVND (reference sequence). Losses at the gene ends were 5 bases for V and 0 bases for J; bases not matched to a gene: 12. CDR3 nucleotides: TGTGCCAGTAGTCAGAGGCTAGCGGGTCAAGGCTCCTACGAGCAGTACTTC. Its protein product is CASSQRLAGQGSYEQYF. Full variable domain (rest looked up from reference TRBV19 and TRBJ2-7): DGGITQSPKYLFRKEGQNVTLSCEQNLNHDAMYWYRQDPGQGLRLIYYSQIVNDFQKGDIAEGYSVSREKKESFPLTVTSAQKNPTAFYLCASSQRLAGQGSYEQYFGPGTRLTVT.

In this sample, this clone turned up a few times. The chain recombines TRBV10-2 with TRBJ2-7; D not certain. The CDR3 spans 12 residues. Trimming stripped 4 bases from V and 0 bases from J, with 4 bases between. Germline-derived CDR1 and CDR2 are WSHSY and SAAADI. CDR3 sequence reads: CASSVSSYEQYF. In DNA form, the CDR3 reads TGCGCCAGCAGTGTTAGCTCCTACGAGCAGTACTTC.

V and J are TRBV28 and TRBJ2-4; 11 bases are a match to TRBD1. Trimming cost V 5 bases and J 7 bases; bases outside gene matches: 7. In germline, CDR1 is MDHEN, CDR2 SYDVKM. This CDR3 region has 15 residues. CDR3 sequence (DNA): TGTGCCAGCAGTACCCCGGGGACAGGGGGGAACATTCAGTACTTC. Translated: CASSTPGTGGNIQYF. Full variable domain (missing parts from reference TRBV28 and TRBJ2-4): DVKVTQSSRYLVKRTGEKVFLECVQDMDHENMFWYRQDPGLGLRLIYFSYDVKMKEKGDIPEGYSVSREKKERFSLILESASTNQTSMYLCASSTPGTGGNIQYFGAGTRLSVL.

The V and J genes are TRBV14 and TRBJ2-4, with D perhaps matching TRBD1 (8 bases). Germline loops: CDR1 SGHDN, CDR2 FVKESK. This CDR3 has 14 residues. The germline V and J ends were trimmed by 1 base and 8 bases, with 12 bases remaining between them. The CDR3 DNA reads as TGTGCCAGCAGCCAAGTAACAGGGGGGGACATTCAGTACTTC. It is translated as CASSQVTGGDIQYF.

V and J are TRBV4-1 and TRBJ2-7; 8 bases line up with TRBD2. The junction had 6 bases not matched to a gene; V was cut back by 0 bases and J by 5 bases. Per the germline V gene, CDR1 is MGHRA and CDR2 is YSYEKL. The CDR3 length is 15 residues. CDR3 sequence (DNA): TGCGCCAGCAGCCAAGACGTCGGGACTAGGAACGAGCAGTACTTC. Protein sequence: CASSQDVGTRNEQYF.

This clone has more than one count but fewer than ten. V usage is TRBV3-1 (or the pseudogene TRBV3-2) and J usage is TRBJ2-7; a possible D gene is TRBD2 (5 bases). V lost 1 base to trimming and J lost 2 bases, with 12 bases between them. This CDR3 has 15 amino acids. Germline V gives CDR1 LGHDT, CDR2 YNNKEL (reference sequence). The CDR3 sequence: CASSQVFYGTYEQYF. CDR3 nucleotides: TGTGCCAGCAGCCAAGTATTTTACGGGACCTACGAGCAGTACTTC.

V and J are TRBV5-1 and TRBJ2-1; 8 bases are a match to TRBD2. The V gene's germline CDR1 is SGHRS and CDR2 YFSETQ. V trimming: 4 bases; J trimming: 2 bases; junction bases outside the gene matches: 2. The CDR3 spans 14 residues. The CDR3 DNA follows: TGCGCCAGCAGCCGGGAGGGCCCCTACAATGAGCAGTTCTTC. It translates to CASSREGPYNEQFF.

The chain recombines TRBV11-2 with TRBJ2-2; 9 nucleotides align to TRBD2. The J segment lost 1 base and the V segment lost 3 bases, leaving 6 bases of the junction unmatched. CDR3 length: 17 residues. CDR1 is SGHAT and CDR2 is FQNNGV in the germline V gene. In DNA, the CDR3 is TGTGCCAGCAGCTTCTCTGTACTAGCGGGGAACACCGGGGAGCTGTTTTTT. Protein: CASSFSVLAGNTGELFF.

As regards this clone: Other DNA sequences in the same sample also yield this CDR3. The chain couples TRBV18 to TRBJ2-7; TRBD1 matches 7 bases. Germline assignment: CDR1 KGHSH and CDR2 LQKENI. There are 13 residues in the CDR3. The junction had 1 base not matched to a gene; V was cut back by 3 bases and J by 2 bases. Here the CDR3 DNA reads TGTGCCAGCTCACCCGGGACAGCCTACGAGCAGTACTTC. The encoded protein is CASSPGTAYEQYF.

The rearrangement uses TRBV4-1 and TRBJ2-4; TRBD2 matches at 15 bases. The CDR3 spans 18 residues. V dropped 3 bases and J dropped 1; count of bases not matched to a gene: 4. Germline lookup yields CDR1 MGHRA and CDR2 YSYEKL. The CDR3 reads CASSQGLAGGRAKNIQYF. DNA of the CDR3: TGCGCCAGCAGCCAGGGACTAGCGGGAGGTCGTGCCAAAAACATTCAGTACTTC.

This chain connects TRBV7-2 to TRBJ2-3; TRBD2 might be the D (5 bases). Germline loops: CDR1 SGHTA, CDR2 FQGNSA. V dropped 5 bases and J dropped 0 bases, with 12 bases sitting between them. The CDR3 has 15 residues. DNA for the CDR3: TGTGCCAGCAGCGTTGCTTCTAGCAGCACAGATACGCAGTATTTT. Translation gives CASSVASSSTDTQYF.

This clone was recorded only once. This chain joins TRBV7-9 and TRBJ2-7; TRBD2 agrees at 11 bases. The V segment lost 5 bases and the J segment 4 bases; nucleotides outside the gene matches: 4. The CDR3 has 14 amino acids. CDR1 SEHNR and CDR2 FQNEAQ come from the germline V gene (reference sequence). The CDR3 spells CASSPTSGTYEQYF. The CDR3 DNA sequence: TGTGCCAGCAGCCCGACTAGCGGGACTTACGAGCAGTACTTC.

The chain joins TRBV5-1 to TRBJ1-2; D gene ambiguous. V gave up 0 bases and J gave up 4 bases, with 7 bases separating them. Germline V gene sequence: CDR1 SGHRS, CDR2 YFSETQ. This CDR3 region has 13 residues. DNA for the CDR3: TGCGCCAGCAGCTTGGGGGAGAGCTATGGCTACACCTTC. Translating it yields CASSLGESYGYTF. The full variable domain, its missing parts supplied by reference TRBV5-1 and TRBJ1-2, is KAGVTQTPRYLIKTRGQQVTLSCSPISGHRSVSWYQQTPGQGLQFLFEYFSETQRNKGNFPGRFSGRQFSNSRSEMNVSTLELGDSALYLCASSLGESYGYTFGSGTRLTVV.

Turning to this clone: A much more abundant neighbour one base away suggests this may be a read error. The V and J genes are TRBV27 and TRBJ2-7, with 10 bases fitting TRBD1. The CDR3 length is 13 residues. Germline V gives CDR1 MNHEY, CDR2 SMNVEV (reference sequence). The ends lost 4 bases at V and 4 bases at J; junction bases unmatched: 1. DNA for the CDR3: TGTGCCAGCAGTTGGGACAGGGGATACGAGCAGTACTTC. Translation gives CASSWDRGYEQYF.

The CDR3 loop is CASSLQGAIRETQYF. The CDR3 nucleotides read TGCGCCAGCAGCTTGCAGGGGGCGATAAGGGAGACCCAGTACTTC. This sequence joins TRBV5-1 and TRBJ2-5; the match to TRBD1 covers 8 bases. Germline CDR1 reads SGHRS; CDR2 reads YFSETQ. With 1 base clipped from V and 5 bases from J, the junction kept 7 bases outside the gene matches. The CDR3 is made up of 15 amino acids.

The rearrangement links TRBV11-2 to TRBJ2-1; maybe TRBD2 (5 bases). Germline V CDR1 and CDR2: SGHAT, FQNNGV. The CDR3 has 14 amino acids. The V gene lost 5 bases and the J gene lost 9 bases, with 17 bases spanning the gap. CDR3 in DNA: TGTGCCAGCAGCCCCGCTGCGACTAAAGGTGAGCAGTTCTTC. This sequence encodes CASSPAATKGEQFF.

The chain combines TRBV4-1 with TRBJ2-3; maybe TRBD2 (5 bases). This CDR3 has 16 amino acids. V lost 3 bases to trimming and J lost 4 bases, with 17 bases between them. Germline values: CDR1 MGHRA, CDR2 YSYEKL. CDR3 region: CASSHGIRDSPDTQYF. CDR3 coding DNA: TGCGCCAGCAGCCACGGGATAAGGGATTCCCCAGATACGCAGTATTTT.